This record covers a single TCR beta chain. The sample comes from a study of T cell changes during pregnancy in multiple sclerosis. This table comes from immunoSEQ multiplex PCR, and its TCRdb copy is limited to in-frame clones, with some not included. The data contain 50,000 to 60,000 clones, approximately 90% of them singletons. CDR3 length: 14 residues. Germline assignment: CDR1 LGHNA and CDR2 YNFKEQ. V lost 2 bases, J lost 6 bases, and 11 bases lay in between. The V call is TRBV4-2, the J call TRBJ2-4, with D perhaps matching TRBD2 (5 bases). This receptor was taken from a female donor with multiple sclerosis, enrolled in a pregnancy study. This specimen consisted of CD4+ T cells from peripheral blood mononuclear cells, obtained in the third trimester of pregnancy. The CDR3 sequence is CASSQSTAGNIQYF. The CDR3 DNA sequence: TGTGCCAGCAGCCAATCAACTGCGGGAAACATTCAGTACTTC.